This passage covers 21 T cell receptor beta chains from one sample sequenced in a study of beta chain features in type 1 diabetes. The study reverse transcribed the entire isolated RNA, so it sequenced expressed TCRB transcripts. The protocol was immunoSEQ multiplex PCR, while the TCRdb copy is restricted to in-frame clones and leaves out a portion. The table has under 250,000 clones, 12% to 15% seen once; the top ten hold more than 0.02%. Material for sequencing was naive CD4+ T cells from blood. Receptor source: a woman between 40 and 55 years old in good health.

The CDR3, as DNA: TGTGCCAGCAGCTACGGGACAGGGGCGGATACGCAGTATTTT. Amino acids: CASSYGTGADTQYF. The chain has TRBV7-6 and TRBJ2-3, with 10 bases identical to TRBD1. This CDR3 is 14 amino acids long. Germline V gene lookup returns CDR1 SGHVS and CDR2 FNYEAQ. Trimming took 4 bases from V and 6 from J; bases not matched to a gene: 4.

This clone showed up just a few times. V is TRBV6-5 and J is TRBJ2-1, with 7 positions matching TRBD1. The CDR3 covers 15 residues. Germline lookup yields CDR1 MNHEY and CDR2 SVGAGI. V lost 2 bases, J lost 7 bases, and 8 bases stayed unmatched. The CDR3 spells CASSYSGQARNEQFF. CDR3 bases: TGTGCCAGCAGTTACAGCGGACAGGCTCGGAATGAGCAGTTCTTC.

J is TRBJ2-3 and V is TRBV19; D unclear. Germline CDR1 LNHDA, CDR2 SQIVND (reference sequence). The V gene lost 5 bases and the J gene lost 3 bases, with 9 bases spanning the gap. There are 13 residues in the CDR3. CDR3 nucleotides: TGTGCCAGTAGTTTTCCAGTTACAGATACGCAGTATTTT. Its protein is CASSFPVTDTQYF.

A few counts support this clone. The chain combines TRBV14 with TRBJ1-1; D gene ambiguous. Per germline, CDR1 SGHDN and CDR2 FVKESK. The V end lost 0 bases, the J end lost 8 bases, and 16 bases lay between the germline ends. The CDR3 runs to 15 residues. This CDR3 reads CASSQDLGRTDEAFF. The CDR3 nucleotides are TGTGCCAGCAGCCAAGATCTCGGCAGGACTGACGAAGCTTTCTTT.

This clone has more than one count but fewer than ten. The V gene is TRBV7-2, the J gene TRBJ2-3; the match to TRBD2 covers 7 bases. Germline-derived CDR1 and CDR2 are SGHTA and FQGNSA. This CDR3 region has 16 residues. The V and J ends lost 5 bases and 4 bases, in that order; junction bases with no gene match: 12. CDR3 DNA sequence: TGTGCCAGCAGCCCTGGGGGGGGACCACCCCCAGATACGCAGTATTTT. Amino acid sequence: CASSPGGGPPPDTQYF.

This clone was observed a few times. The V call is TRBV6-5, the J call TRBJ1-2; D unresolved. CDR3 length equals 12 residues. The germline gives CDR1 MNHEY, CDR2 SVGAGI. V lost 6 bases and J 8 bases, leaving 13 bases between the germline ends. Here the CDR3 reads CASREGTRGYTF. The CDR3 DNA sequence: TGTGCCAGCAGGGAGGGAACCCGGGGCTACACCTTC.

CDR3 region: CASSDSGVYTDTQYF. CDR3 sequence (DNA): TGTGCCAGCAGTGATAGCGGGGTCTACACAGATACGCAGTATTTT. V usage is TRBV2 and J usage is TRBJ2-3; TRBD2 matches 8 bases. Germline V gives CDR1 SNHLY, CDR2 FYNNEI. The CDR3 covers 15 residues. After removal of 3 bases from V and 2 bases from J, the junction contained 4 bases not matched to a gene.

This clone was seen a few times. This sequence joins TRBV5-1 and TRBJ1-1, with D perhaps matching TRBD1 (6 bases). Germline CDR1 and CDR2: SGHRS and YFSETQ. The V and J ends lost 4 bases and 8 bases respectively, with 15 bases between them. The CDR3 runs to 13 residues. CDR3 in amino acids: CASSAGYRAEAFF. In DNA form, the CDR3 reads TGCGCCAGCAGCGCCGGATACAGGGCGGAAGCTTTCTTT.

The rearrangement uses TRBV9 and TRBJ2-1; 7 positions match TRBD1. Per the germline V gene, CDR1 is SGDLS and CDR2 is YYNGEE. This CDR3 is built from 15 residues. After removal of 5 bases from V and 6 bases from J, the junction contained 11 bases not matched to a gene. The DNA for the CDR3 is TGTGCCAGCAGTGCAAGGGGGCCCCTTGCCAATGAGCAGTTCTTC. Amino acids: CASSARGPLANEQFF.

This clone appeared a few times. The rearrangement links TRBV18 to TRBJ1-5, with a tentative D call TRBD1 (5 bases). V lost 0 bases and J lost 0, with 9 bases in between. Germline CDR1 reads KGHSH; CDR2 reads LQKENI. The CDR3 loop spans 16 amino acids. CDR3 DNA: TGTGCCAGCTCACCACCTTGGCAGGGTAGCAATCAGCCCCAGCATTTT. Amino acid sequence: CASSPPWQGSNQPQHF.

This clone was counted between two and nine times. The chain couples TRBV6-5 to TRBJ2-1; maybe TRBD1 (6 bases). V lost 8 bases and J 2 bases, leaving 7 bases between the germline ends. Germline lookup yields CDR1 MNHEY and CDR2 SVGAGI. The CDR3 has 12 residues. DNA of the CDR3: TGTGCCAGCCAGGGGACCTACAATGAGCAGTTCTTC. The encoded protein is CASQGTYNEQFF.

The table lists this clone with a few counts. The chain uses TRBV5-1 and TRBJ2-3, with 7 bases fitting TRBD2. The trim removed 3 bases at V and 0 bases at J, leaving 7 bases unmatched. CDR1 is SGHRS, CDR2 YFSETQ, per germline. The CDR3 has 16 residues. Here the CDR3 reads CASSSGLAVSTDTQYF. In DNA form, the CDR3 reads TGCGCCAGCAGCTCCGGGCTAGCGGTTAGCACAGATACGCAGTATTTT.

For the CDR3, the DNA is TGCGCCAGCAGCGCGGATATCGGAGAGACCCAGTACTTC. This sequence encodes CASSADIGETQYF. V gene TRBV5-1 combines with J gene TRBJ2-5, with no clear D. This CDR3 is built from 13 residues. The V gene lost 4 bases and the J gene lost 4 bases, with 11 bases spanning the gap. Germline V gene data show CDR1 as SGHRS and CDR2 as YFSETQ. The variable domain in full, completed from reference TRBV5-1 and TRBJ2-5, reads KAGVTQTPRYLIKTRGQQVTLSCSPISGHRSVSWYQQTPGQGLQFLFEYFSETQRNKGNFPGRFSGRQFSNSRSEMNVSTLELGDSALYLCASSADIGETQYFGPGTRLLVL.

This chain joins TRBV6-5 and TRBJ2-5; D is possibly TRBD2 (6 bases). Germline V gene lookup returns CDR1 MNHEY and CDR2 SVGAGI. The V gene lost 2 bases and the J gene lost 5 bases, with 18 bases spanning the gap. CDR3 size: 16 residues. This CDR3 reads CASSYGGLARGETQYF. The CDR3 bases are TGTGCCAGCAGTTACGGTGGATTAGCCCGGGGGGAGACCCAGTACTTC.

The rearrangement links TRBV11-2 to TRBJ2-3, with 9 bases lining up with TRBD2. V lost 5 bases and J lost 5; bases outside the gene matches: 8. CDR3 length: 15 residues. Germline V CDR1 and CDR2: SGHAT, FQNNGV. CDR3 DNA sequence: TGTGCCAGCAGCGTCGCGGGGGGGGCCTTAGATACGCAGTATTTT. It is translated as CASSVAGGALDTQYF.

The chain links TRBV5-1 to TRBJ1-1, with 10 bases that match TRBD1. This CDR3 comprises 17 residues. The germline gives CDR1 SGHRS, CDR2 YFSETQ. With 0 bases clipped from V and 7 bases from J, the junction kept 12 bases outside the gene matches. CDR3 bases: TGCGCCAGCAGCTTGGACCCAGGGACAGGGGTGAAAGGTGAAGCTTTCTTT. It codes for CASSLDPGTGVKGEAFF.

The chain uses TRBV19 and TRBJ2-7; 7 nucleotides match TRBD2. The J segment lost 4 bases and the V segment lost 9 bases, leaving 12 bases of the junction unmatched. The CDR3 is 14 amino acids. Germline assignment: CDR1 LNHDA and CDR2 SQIVND (reference sequence). DNA of the CDR3: TGTGCCAGCCAAGAAGGCGGGGGACGGTACGAGCAGTACTTC. Translation gives CASQEGGGRYEQYF.

The rearrangement joins TRBV10-2 to TRBJ2-3, with TRBD2 as a possible D gene (5 bases). The CDR3 spans 12 residues. Trimming stripped 6 bases from V and 6 bases from J, with 10 bases between. The germline V gene encodes CDR1 WSHSY and CDR2 SAAADI. The DNA of the CDR3 is TGCGCCAGCAGCCCAACGGGGGATACGCAGTATTTT. Amino acid sequence: CASSPTGDTQYF.

This clone was counted between two and nine times. This chain links TRBV7-8 with TRBJ2-5; no reliable D call. CDR1 SGHVS and CDR2 FQNEAQ come from the germline V gene. CDR3 length: 15 residues. The germline V and J ends were trimmed by 7 bases and 7 bases, with 22 bases remaining between them. CDR3 bases: TGTGCCAGCATCCTACTAAGCGCCCGTTCGGGGACCCAGTACTTC. Translation: CASILLSARSGTQYF.

The chain carries TRBV18 and TRBJ2-3; possible D gene TRBD1, 6 bases. Trimming stripped 0 bases from V and 8 bases from J, with 6 bases between. CDR3 length equals 12 residues. The germline gives CDR1 KGHSH, CDR2 LQKENI. CDR3 loop: CASSPPGATQYF. CDR3 bases: TGTGCCAGCTCACCACCGGGGGCTACGCAGTATTTT.

The CDR3 region has the DNA TGTGCCAGCAGTTTCGCCGGGACAGTCAACAATGAGCAGTTCTTC. Protein sequence: CASSFAGTVNNEQFF. V usage is TRBV27 and J usage is TRBJ2-1; 7 bases align to TRBD1. The CDR3 is 15 residues long. V lost 3 bases and J lost 5; bases outside the gene matches: 7. Germline CDR1 reads MNHEY; CDR2 reads SMNVEV (reference sequence).